This T cell receptor beta chain was captured by sequencing in a study of blood T cell repertoires in COVID-19. Study-wide context: T cells, B-cell-depleted T cells, or PBMCs supplied cDNA or gDNA.

The CDR3 runs 13 residues. V lost 5 bases and J lost 1, with 8 bases in between. Sequenced by immunoSEQ multiplex PCR; TCRdb stores in-frame clones only, minus some. In the table there are about 150,000 clones, around 84% of which are singletons. V gene TRBV12-3 or TRBV12-4 combines with J gene TRBJ1-2; D is ambiguous. Source material: PBMCs or T cells enriched from blood (not recorded which). The receptor was derived from a man aged 45-60 years who had recovered from COVID-19. CDR3: CASSPRGNYGYTF. Written as DNA, the CDR3 is TGTGCCAGCAGTCCCCGCGGTAACTATGGCTACACCTTC.